This T cell receptor (beta chain) was identified in a study of yellow fever vaccine responses in identical twins. Study findings and constraints: After vaccination, twins' T cell response reportedly seemed partly convergent, partly personalized.

Germline V CDR1 and CDR2: ENHRY, SYGVKD. Trimming removed 4 bases from V and 1 base from J, with 7 bases in between. The CDR3 covers 13 residues. TCRdb re-called the RT-PCR reads through MiXCR, storing one row per CDR3 protein. The sample carries 2,000 or so distinct CDR3 sequences, around 87% recorded once. On this clonotype itself: The antigen is not known.

The specimen comprised T cells from blood (PBMCs), unsorted or a sorted subset (not recorded which), sampled before or after yellow fever vaccination (not recorded which). The V and J genes are TRBV10-3 and TRBJ1-1; D possibly corresponds to TRBD1 (5 bases). The sequence derives from a woman aged 18 to 35 who received the yellow fever vaccine. This CDR3 reads CAISGDRNTEAFF. The CDR3 DNA sequence: TGTGCCATCAGTGGAGACAGGAACACTGAAGCTTTCTTT.